A single sample is the source of the 10 T cell receptor beta chains below, sequenced in a study of identical twins. TCRdb re-analysed the 5' RACE reads in MiXCR, keeping a single row per CDR3 protein. The table has 510,000 or so distinct CDR3 sequences, 12% to 15% seen once; the top ten hold roughly 0.4%. This sample was also put to use in a study of yellow fever vaccine responses in identical twins.

Sequenced input: CD4+ T cells sorted from blood. Receptors originate from a woman aged 18-35 years in good health.

A few counts support this clonotype. CDR3 loop: CAISPGDIGELFF. The CDR3 DNA reads as TGTGCCATCAGCCCGGGTGATATCGGGGAGCTGTTTTTT. The chain is built from TRBV10-3 and TRBJ2-2; D remains ambiguous. The germline V gene has CDR1 ENHRY and CDR2 SYGVKD. This CDR3 region has 13 residues. The V and J ends lost 6 bases and 7 bases respectively, with 12 bases between them.

The genes are TRBV4-1 and TRBJ2-5, with D possibly being TRBD1 or TRBD2 (6 bases each). CDR1 is MGHRA, CDR2 YSYEKL, per germline. The CDR3 has 15 amino acids. Trimming took 4 bases from V and 2 from J, leaving 14 bases between them. CDR3 protein: CASSRGGTGQETQYF. CDR3 DNA sequence: TGCGCCAGCAGCCGAGGGGGGACGGGGCAAGAGACCCAGTACTTC.

The CDR3 spells CASSDRARNEQFF. In DNA, the CDR3 is TGTGCCAGCAGCGATCGAGCCAGGAATGAGCAGTTCTTC. The chain joins TRBV7-6 to TRBJ2-1; D is unresolved. CDR3 length equals 13 residues. Trimming pared 5 bases from V and 7 bases from J, leaving 12 bases between. Germline-derived CDR1 and CDR2 are SGHVS and FNYEAQ.

This rearrangement joins TRBV25-1 to TRBJ1-1, with D possibly being TRBD1 (5 bases). V was shortened by 2 bases and J by 8 bases, with 6 bases between the two germline ends. The CDR3 covers 11 residues. The germline V gene has CDR1 MGHDK and CDR2 SYGVNS. CDR3 protein: CASSERTEAFF. The CDR3 region has the DNA TGTGCCAGCAGTGAACGGACAGAAGCTTTCTTT.

This sequence joins TRBV7-9 and TRBJ1-6, with D unresolved. Germline V CDR1 and CDR2: SEHNR, FQNEAQ (reference sequence). V dropped 0 bases and J dropped 7 bases, with 10 bases sitting between them. CDR3 size: 15 residues. The CDR3 reads CASSLADQRNSPLHF. The CDR3 DNA follows: TGTGCCAGCAGCTTAGCGGACCAAAGGAATTCACCCCTCCACTTT.

This chain links TRBV7-2 with TRBJ2-1; D is ambiguous. Between the trimmed V and J ends, which lost 1 base and 7 bases, there was a span of 11 bases. Germline values: CDR1 SGHTA, CDR2 FQGNSA. The CDR3 is made up of 14 amino acids. The CDR3 sequence: CASSLDPTRNEQFF. Written as DNA, the CDR3 is TGTGCCAGCAGCTTAGACCCAACAAGGAATGAGCAGTTCTTC.

The gene calls are TRBV20-1 and TRBJ2-5; 16 nucleotides match TRBD2. Germline CDR1 and CDR2: DFQATT and SNEGSKA (reference sequence). Trimming removed 0 bases from V and 4 bases from J; junction bases left unmatched: 8. This CDR3 is built from 18 residues. Here the CDR3 reads CSARDGGTSGGATETQYF. Here the CDR3 DNA reads TGCAGTGCTAGAGATGGTGGGACTAGCGGGGGGGCCACAGAGACCCAGTACTTC.

The chain is built from TRBV4-1 and TRBJ2-6; 9 bases match TRBD1. The V gene end was trimmed by 2 bases and the J gene end by 2 bases; junction bases not matched to a gene: 4. Germline loops: CDR1 MGHRA, CDR2 YSYEKL. The CDR3 runs 17 residues. The CDR3 nucleotides are TGCGCCAGCAGCCAACCACAGGGGGCGGCTGGGGCCAACGTCCTGACTTTC. This sequence encodes CASSQPQGAAGANVLTF.

The rearrangement joins TRBV2 to TRBJ2-3; TRBD1 matches 8 bases. Germline V gene lookup returns CDR1 SNHLY and CDR2 FYNNEI. The V gene end was trimmed by 6 bases and the J gene end by 2 bases; junction bases not matched to a gene: 1. The CDR3 covers 13 residues. The chain's CDR3 is CASRGQVTDTQYF. DNA of the CDR3: TGTGCCAGCAGGGGACAGGTCACAGATACGCAGTATTTT.

This sequence joins TRBV7-9 and TRBJ2-7; D perhaps matches TRBD1 (5 bases). This CDR3 contains 15 residues. Trimming shortened V by 0 bases and J by 4 bases, and 13 bases separated the two germline ends. The germline gives CDR1 SEHNR, CDR2 FQNEAQ (reference sequence). The CDR3 loop is CASSLAAGKGYEQYV. The CDR3 DNA reads TGTGCCAGCAGCTTAGCGGCAGGGAAGGGGTACGAGCAGTACGTC.